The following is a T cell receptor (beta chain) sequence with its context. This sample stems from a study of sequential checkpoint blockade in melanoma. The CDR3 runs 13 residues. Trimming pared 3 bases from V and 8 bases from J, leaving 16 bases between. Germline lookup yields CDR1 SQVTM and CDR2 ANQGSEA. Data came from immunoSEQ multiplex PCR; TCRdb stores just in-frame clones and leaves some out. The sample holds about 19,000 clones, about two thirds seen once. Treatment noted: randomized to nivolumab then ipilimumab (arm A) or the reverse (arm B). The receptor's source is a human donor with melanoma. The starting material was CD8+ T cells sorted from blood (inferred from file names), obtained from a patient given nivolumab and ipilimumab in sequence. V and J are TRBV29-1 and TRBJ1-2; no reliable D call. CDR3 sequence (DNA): TGCAGCGTTGACCCCCGGCAGGTAGACGGCTACACCTTC. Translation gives CSVDPRQVDGYTF.